This passage covers 19 T cell receptor beta chains from one sample sequenced in a study of blood T cell repertoires in COVID-19. Sequencing used immunoSEQ multiplex PCR; TCRdb keeps in-frame clones, though not all of them. The data contain roughly 24,000 clones, around nine tenths of them singletons. What was sequenced was peripheral blood. These receptors all come from a woman between 65 and 79 years old with active COVID-19.

The J gene is TRBJ1-1, the V gene TRBV7-9; D might be TRBD1 (6 bases). The CDR3 is 14 residues long. Germline-derived CDR1 and CDR2 are SEHNR and FQNEAQ (reference sequence). V lost 1 base and J 1 base, leaving 7 bases between the germline ends. This chain's CDR3 is CASSLGGQNTEAFF. The CDR3 DNA reads TGTGCCAGCAGCTTAGGGGGACAGAACACTGAAGCTTTCTTT. The variable domain in full, with the rest retrieved from reference TRBV7-9 and TRBJ1-1, is DTGVSQNPRHKITKRGQNVTFRCDPISEHNRLYWYRQTLGQGPEFLTYFQNEAQLEKSRLLSDRFSAERPKGSFSTLEIQRTEQGDSAMYLCASSLGGQNTEAFFGQGTRLTVV.

The chain links TRBV2 to TRBJ2-7; D remains ambiguous. Germline V gene sequence: CDR1 SNHLY, CDR2 FYNNEI. The CDR3 sequence is 14 residues long. The V gene lost 2 bases and the J gene lost 3 bases, with 11 bases spanning the gap. The CDR3 protein is CASSEKGGLYEQYF. CDR3 nucleotide sequence: TGTGCCAGCAGTGAAAAAGGCGGTCTCTACGAGCAGTACTTC.

The J gene is TRBJ1-4, the V gene TRBV10-3, with TRBD1 matching 8 bases. The germline V gene encodes CDR1 ENHRY and CDR2 SYGVKD. This CDR3 has 15 residues. With V trimmed by 0 bases and J by 5 bases, 2 bases remained unmatched. The CDR3 loop reads CAISESGTGNEKLFF. The CDR3 DNA is TGTGCCATCAGTGAGTCCGGGACAGGAAATGAAAAACTGTTTTTT.

J is TRBJ1-5 and V is TRBV4-3, with 7 bases that match TRBD1. The CDR3 contains 15 residues. Germline V gene sequence: CDR1 LGHNA, CDR2 YSLEER. The ends lost 6 bases at V and 4 bases at J; junction bases unmatched: 9. The CDR3 is CASSALTGMNQPQHF. CDR3 in DNA: TGCGCCAGCAGTGCACTGACAGGGATGAATCAGCCCCAGCATTTT.

The chain recombines TRBV5-4 with TRBJ2-1; 8 nucleotides agree with TRBD2. Germline-derived CDR1 and CDR2 are SGHNT and YYREEE (reference sequence). Losses at the gene ends were 7 bases for V and 6 bases for J; bases not matched to a gene: 15. CDR3 length equals 16 residues. The CDR3 DNA follows: TGTGCCAGCGCTGGAGAACGGGGGGGCCTTTCCAATGAGCAGTTCTTC. This translates into CASAGERGGLSNEQFF.

The CDR3 nucleotides read TGTGCCAGCAGCTTAGTGTTAGCGGGGACCCGAGATACGCAGTATTTT. Protein: CASSLVLAGTRDTQYF. V is TRBV7-2 and J is TRBJ2-3; TRBD2 agrees at 8 bases. J was trimmed by 5 bases and V by 1 base; bases with no gene match: 8. CDR3 length: 16 residues. CDR1 and CDR2 from the germline V gene are SGHTA and FQGNSA. Drawing the rest from reference TRBV7-2 and TRBJ2-3, the complete variable domain is GAGVSQSPSNKVTEKGKDVELRCDPISGHTALYWYRQSLGQGLEFLIYFQGNSAPDKSGLPSDRFSAERTGGSVSTLTIQRTQQEDSAVYLCASSLVLAGTRDTQYFGPGTRLTVL.

This clone was observed a single time. This chain connects TRBV7-9 to TRBJ2-5, with TRBD1 matching 11 bases. The CDR3 loop spans 15 amino acids. Germline CDR1 and CDR2: SEHNR and FQNEAQ (reference sequence). With 5 bases clipped from V and 5 bases from J, the junction kept 7 bases outside the gene matches. The CDR3 nucleotides read TGTGCCAGCAGCCCCCGGACAGGGGGCTTGGAGACCCAGTACTTC. As protein: CASSPRTGGLETQYF.

V usage is TRBV4-3 and J usage is TRBJ2-7; D gene uncertain. This CDR3 has 15 residues. In germline, CDR1 is LGHNA, CDR2 YSLEER. V was pared by 0 bases and J by 3 bases, with 12 bases between. In DNA, the CDR3 is TGCGCCAGCAGCCAAGATCGAGGCAGCTACTACGAGCAGTACTTC. This translates into CASSQDRGSYYEQYF.

The rearrangement links TRBV18 to TRBJ1-2, with TRBD1 matching 7 bases. Looked up from germline, CDR1 is KGHSH and CDR2 is LQKENI. J was trimmed by 3 bases and V by 0 bases; bases with no gene match: 4. CDR3 length: 15 amino acids. The CDR3 loop is CASSPPWDSDYGYTF. CDR3 DNA sequence: TGTGCCAGCTCACCACCTTGGGACAGCGACTATGGCTACACCTTC.

Only a few counts were recorded for this clone. The V and J genes are TRBV6-2 or TRBV6-3 and TRBJ1-1; 8 bases are shared with TRBD1. Trimming at V came to 6 bases and at J to 5 bases, leaving 8 bases not matched to a gene. This CDR3 is built from 14 residues. Germline V CDR1 and CDR2: MNHEY, SVGEGT. The CDR3 DNA reads TGTGCCAGCAGCCTCGACAGGGGAGGGACTGAAGCTTTCTTT. It specifies CASSLDRGGTEAFF.

The chain has TRBV7-8 and TRBJ2-7, with 14 nucleotides matching TRBD2. CDR1 and CDR2 from the germline V gene are SGHVS and FQNEAQ. The CDR3 extends over 18 amino acids. Germline trimming cut 2 bases from V and 5 bases from J; bases unmatched to any gene: 11. CDR3 DNA: TGTGCCAGCAGCTTAAGGACTAGCGGGGGGACCGGGCGGAACGAGCAGTACTTC. This translates into CASSLRTSGGTGRNEQYF.

The chain links TRBV9 to TRBJ2-2; D gene ambiguous. The CDR3 runs to 13 residues. Trimming shortened V by 0 bases and J by 7 bases, and 7 bases separated the two germline ends. In germline, CDR1 is SGDLS, CDR2 YYNGEE. CDR3: CASSVATLGELFF. The DNA of the CDR3 is TGTGCCAGCAGCGTAGCTACTCTCGGGGAGCTGTTTTTT.

This chain links TRBV5-6 with TRBJ2-2; no firm D call. Germline CDR1 is SGHDT and CDR2 is YYEEEE. This CDR3 region has 16 residues. The V and J ends lost 1 base and 4 bases respectively, with 14 bases between them. The CDR3 nucleotides read TGTGCCAGCAGCTTGAAACCCTGGGCAGCCACCGGGGAGCTGTTTTTT. As protein: CASSLKPWAATGELFF.

The chain employs TRBV27 and TRBJ2-2, with 11 bases lining up with TRBD2. The V and J ends lost 3 bases and 7 bases, in that order; junction bases with no gene match: 7. This CDR3 comprises 16 residues. The germline gives CDR1 MNHEY, CDR2 SMNVEV (reference sequence). DNA for the CDR3: TGTGCCAGCAGTTTCCGGACTAGCGGGTCTTTCGGGGAGCTGTTTTTT. Protein product: CASSFRTSGSFGELFF.

The chain couples TRBV14 to TRBJ1-2; maybe TRBD1 (6 bases). There are 14 residues in the CDR3. V was trimmed by 4 bases and J by 5 bases, leaving 14 bases between them. The germline V gene encodes CDR1 SGHDN and CDR2 FVKESK. The CDR3 DNA is TGTGCCAGCAGCCCCAGGGACACCCGATATGGCTACACCTTC. Translated: CASSPRDTRYGYTF.

The chain couples TRBV21-1 to TRBJ2-7; the tabulated D call, TRBD1, remains unverified against the DNA. TRBV21-1 is described as a pseudogene. There are 14 residues in the CDR3. The CDR3 reads CASSKIRTVLGQYF. CDR3 sequence (DNA): TGTGCCAGCAGCAAAATCCGGACAGTTTTAGGGCAGTACTTC.

This chain uses TRBV5-6 with TRBJ1-4, with 10 nucleotides matching TRBD1. The CDR3 is 16 amino acids. CDR1 SGHDT and CDR2 YYEEEE come from the germline V gene. V dropped 5 bases and J dropped 3; count of bases not matched to a gene: 7. This CDR3 is CASSSGQGVANEKLFF. CDR3 coding DNA: TGTGCCAGCAGTTCCGGACAGGGGGTTGCTAATGAAAAACTGTTTTTT.

The chain links TRBV29-1 to TRBJ1-1; no definite D call. CDR3 length equals 11 residues. V was trimmed by 4 bases and J by 7 bases, leaving 10 bases between them. Germline V gene sequence: CDR1 SQVTM, CDR2 ANQGSEA. CDR3 loop: CSVVGGGEAFF. CDR3 DNA: TGCAGCGTTGTGGGAGGAGGTGAAGCTTTCTTT.

The chain couples TRBV6-5 to TRBJ2-7; no reliable D call. The germline CDR1 and CDR2 sequences are MNHEY and SVGAGI. This CDR3 region has 13 residues. Deletions cut 2 bases from V and 6 bases from J, with 11 bases between. CDR3 region: CASSYGLGREQYF. In DNA, the CDR3 is TGTGCCAGCAGTTACGGGCTGGGCCGCGAGCAGTACTTC.